This T cell receptor beta chain was documented in a study of stem cell transplantation in POMP-related autoinflammatory disease (dated by TCRdb to 2020 to 2023). The study in broad terms: According to the study's hypothesis, the TRB repertoire gets skewed because defective thymoproteasomes impair MHC class I-dependent CD8+ T-cell differentiation and positive selection. Prior to transplant, the patients had skewing toward CD4+ naive T cells, low CD8+ T-cell proportions, and reduced T-cell cytokine secretion. High-throughput TRB sequencing assessed how POMP deficiency affects T-cell receptor beta repertoire diversity and CDR3 characteristics. The paper as a whole reports these results and caveats: Across all analyzed T-cell subsets, PRAID patients tended toward lower TRB diversity and higher clonality. The trend toward lower diversity and increased clonality in PRAID patients was statistically significant only for regulatory T cells. The number of unique TRB V-J gene pairings in PRAID patients was restricted.

On this clone: This receptor's antigen is unknown. The sample holds no much larger clone one base away, and base qualities are not on file.

From cysteine to phenylalanine, the CDR3 is 16 amino acids long. Kept here is only the CDR3 DNA, which spans 48 bases and is read in frame from base 1. The CDR1 and CDR2 encoded by the germline V gene are SGHAT and FQNNGV. V and J are truncated by 0 bases and 9 bases respectively, leaving an intervening sequence of 18 bases. Read against the paper, the sample's time point label means: before hematopoietic stem cell transplant. PRAID featured prominent immunodeficiency alongside autoinflammation. Before TRB sequencing, T-cell subsets (conventional T cells, CD8+ T cells, regulatory T cells, T follicular helper cells) were sorted. Preparation of the library involved the immunoSEQ multiplex PCR assay. As for the original processing: Repertoire diversity was quantified with Shannon entropy, accounting for clonal size distribution. Clonotype distribution inequality was measured with the Gini-Simpson index (Simpson_1-D). The clones in this table, taken by TCRdb from immuneACCESS, are in-frame only. Not every clone is retained; where verified, under half of the shortfall comes from an unresolved V gene, and the cause of the rest is unknown. That table gives V, J and clone size, and the DNA gave D and trimming. A total of more than 25,000 clones appear in this sample, around 90% of them only once. Approximately 0.72% of the sample lies in the top ten.

The TCR sequence derives from a human donor with POMP-related autoinflammation and immune dysregulation (PRAID). The receptor chain draws on TRBV11-2 and TRBJ2-1; the D gene cannot be resolved reliably. This sample comprised CD4+ T cells from PBMCs, obtained before stem cell transplantation. In nucleotides, the sequence is TGTGCCAGCAGCTTAGATCTATCTCCCGGTGTAGGTGAGCAGTTCTTC. This is translated as CASSLDLSPGVGEQFF.